The TCR beta chain under discussion was sequenced for a study of blood T cell repertoires in COVID-19. Study context: Both acute and convalescent COVID-19 samples were obtained from the United States, Italy and Spain. Sample material is recorded as cDNA or gDNA derived from T cells, B-cell-depleted T cells, or PBMCs.

Patients of the Seattle cohort, enrolled during active infection, were followed longitudinally. Clones were sequenced by immunoSEQ multiplex PCR, and TCRdb holds only the in-frame ones, with some missing. The sample consists of some 150,000 clones, 70% to 90% of them appearing once. The length of the CDR3 is 14 residues. V gave up 1 base and J gave up 9 bases, with 10 bases separating them. Germline V lookup: CDR1 SGHDN, CDR2 FVKESK. Sequencing used peripheral blood. V gene TRBV14 combines with J gene TRBJ1-6; possibly TRBD1 for D (6 bases). The clonotype originates from a woman aged 60-75 years with COVID-19, enrolled during active disease. The CDR3 nucleotides read TGTGCCAGCAGCCAAGGGGGGCAGGGTTCACCCCTCCACTTT. This encodes CASSQGGQGSPLHF.